This is a list of T cell receptor beta chains from one sample in a study of yellow fever vaccine responses in identical twins. A single record per CDR3 protein comes from TCRdb applying MiXCR to the RT-PCR reads. Of about 2,400 distinct CDR3 sequences in the sample, about 79% were seen once. The sequences come from T cells from blood (PBMCs), unsorted or a sorted subset (not recorded which), collected before or after yellow fever vaccination (not recorded which). These receptors came from a woman in her late teens or twenties who received the yellow fever vaccine. The CDR3 runs from the conserved cysteine through the conserved F or W. The D gene is left open where the match is weak. Where a row states a size, it is once, few, many or the class of an expanded clone; other rows omit it.

d_gene,j_gene,v_gene,abundance,CDR3nt,CDR3aa
TRBD1,TRBJ1-4,TRBV11-3,NA,TGTGCCAGCAGCCGACAGGGAAAAACTAATGAAAAACTGTTTTTT,CASSRQGKTNEKLFF
TRBD1,TRBJ2-5,TRBV4-2,NA,TGTGCCAGCAGCCAATCCGGGACAGGGTTTGTTGAGACCCAGTACTTC,CASSQSGTGFVETQYF
NA,TRBJ2-5,TRBV7-9,NA,TGTGCCAGCGGACAAGAGACCCAGTACTTC,CASGQETQYF
NA,TRBJ2-3,TRBV13,NA,TGTGCCAGCAGCTCAGGGACCCATGGCGCAGATACGCAGTATTTT,CASSSGTHGADTQYF
TRBD2,TRBJ2-5,TRBV7-6,NA,TGTGCCAGCAGCACGTCAGTAGCGGGAGGCAAACAAGAGACCCAGTACTTC,CASSTSVAGGKQETQYF
NA,TRBJ1-1,TRBV19,NA,TGTGCCAGCGGGGTCTGGCCGAACACTGAAGCTTTCTTT,CASGVWPNTEAFF
NA,TRBJ1-1,TRBV12-3/TRBV12-4,NA,TGTGCCAGTACTAAAGCGACTGAAGCTTTCTTT,CASTKATEAFF
NA,TRBJ2-1,TRBV7-6,NA,TGTGCCAGCAGCTTAGACGGGTACAATGAGCAGTTCTTC,CASSLDGYNEQFF
TRBD1,TRBJ1-5,TRBV10-3,once,TGTGCCATCAGAGCCGGGACAGGGGGCAATCAGCCCCAGCATTTT,CAIRAGTGGNQPQHF
TRBD1,TRBJ2-7,TRBV29-1,NA,TGCAGCGGGGGACAGCCCTCGGGTACGCAGTACTTC,CSGGQPSGTQYF
NA,TRBJ1-1,TRBV5-1,few,TGCGCCAGCAGCTTGGTGCGGGGTTCGGACACTGAAGCTTTCTTT,CASSLVRGSDTEAFF
NA,TRBJ2-1,TRBV7-9,NA,TGTGCCAGCAGCTTAGTAGGGGCCCCTTATAGCAATGAGCAGTTCTTC,CASSLVGAPYSNEQFF
NA,TRBJ1-1,TRBV29-1,NA,TGCAGCGTTGAATCCCAGGGGCGGACTGAAGCTTTCTTT,CSVESQGRTEAFF
TRBD2,TRBJ2-3,TRBV7-9,NA,TGTGCCAGCAGCTATACTAGCGGGACAGCAGATACGCAGTATTTT,CASSYTSGTADTQYF
TRBD1,TRBJ2-7,TRBV6-5,NA,TGTGCCAGCAGTTACCGAGACAGGGACGAGCAGTACTTC,CASSYRDRDEQYF
TRBD1,TRBJ1-1,TRBV2,NA,TGTGCCAGCCCGGGACAGGGGGCTCTGGGGACTGAAGCTTTCTTT,CASPGQGALGTEAFF
TRBD1,TRBJ2-1,TRBV18,once,TGTGCCAGCTCACCCCGACAGGGGGCGGATGAGCAGTTCTTC,CASSPRQGADEQFF
NA,TRBJ2-7,TRBV10-1,NA,TGCGCCAGCAGTGATGGATACGAGCAGTACTTC,CASSDGYEQYF
NA,TRBJ1-3,TRBV12-3/TRBV12-4,few,TGTGCCAGCAGTTTGGGGGGTATGGGAGGAAACACCATATATTTT,CASSLGGMGGNTIYF
NA,TRBJ2-1,TRBV10-1,NA,TGCGCCAGCAGTGAGTTCATGAGTTCCTACAATGAGCAGTTCTTC,CASSEFMSSYNEQFF
NA,TRBJ2-3,TRBV28,NA,TGTGCCAGCAGAGTCAAGAGCACAGATACGCAGTATTTT,CASRVKSTDTQYF
NA,TRBJ2-5,TRBV11-1,NA,TGTGCCAGCAGCTTACAGTCGTCGGGAGGGGGCGTGACCCAGTACTTC,CASSLQSSGGGVTQYF
NA,TRBJ2-5,TRBV4-1,NA,TGCGCCAGCAGCCCCATCGAGCAAAAGAGGCAAGAGACCCAGTACTTC,CASSPIEQKRQETQYF
NA,TRBJ2-1,TRBV4-2,NA,TGTGCCAGCAGCCAAGAGGTGATCGGTGAGCAGTTCTTC,CASSQEVIGEQFF
NA,TRBJ2-7,TRBV11-1,NA,TGTGCCAGCAGCTTAGCGCAGGGTACTTCCTACGAGCAGTACTTC,CASSLAQGTSYEQYF
TRBD2,TRBJ2-7,TRBV5-1,NA,TGCGCCAGCAGCTTGGCAGCGGGAGGGTTCTTTGAGCAGTACTTC,CASSLAAGGFFEQYF
NA,TRBJ1-1,TRBV5-5,NA,TGTGCCAGCAGCTTGGCCGGGGACACTGAAGCTTTCTTT,CASSLAGDTEAFF
TRBD1,TRBJ2-1,TRBV7-9,NA,TGTGCCAGCAGCACCGGGACAGGGGACTACAATGAGCAGTTCTTC,CASSTGTGDYNEQFF
NA,TRBJ2-1,TRBV11-1,NA,TGTGCCAGCAGCTTACCCAGGGTGCGGATACTCGGCAATGAGCAGTTCTTC,CASSLPRVRILGNEQFF
NA,TRBJ2-1,TRBV11-2,once,TGTGCCAGCAGCTTGGGGAATGAGCAGTTCTTC,CASSLGNEQFF
NA,TRBJ1-2,TRBV4-1,NA,TGCGCCAGCAGCCAAGCCGGACAGAAAGCTAACTATGGCTACACCTTC,CASSQAGQKANYGYTF
TRBD2,TRBJ2-2,TRBV24-1,NA,TGTGCCACCAACCCGGCGGGAGCCCCCCCCGGGGAGCTGTTTTTT,CATNPAGAPPGELFF
TRBD2,TRBJ2-2,TRBV5-4,NA,TGTGCCAGCAGCTTGGTAGGCGGGAGCGACACCGGGGAGCTGTTTTTT,CASSLVGGSDTGELFF
TRBD1,TRBJ1-2,TRBV23-1,few,TGCGCCAGCAGTCAATCGGGACAGGAATATGGCTACACCTTC,CASSQSGQEYGYTF
NA,TRBJ2-1,TRBV12-3/TRBV12-4,NA,TGTGCCAGCAGTTTATACAATGAGCAGTTCTTC,CASSLYNEQFF
NA,TRBJ2-7,TRBV2,NA,TGTGCCAGCAGTGGAGAAGGGTGGGGCGGGTCCTGGGAGCAGTACTTC,CASSGEGWGGSWEQYF
NA,TRBJ1-1,TRBV5-5,NA,TGTGCCAGCAGCCCCCAATTGGGCGGAAACACTGAAGCTTTCTTT,CASSPQLGGNTEAFF
NA,TRBJ2-2,TRBV28,NA,TGTGCCAGCAGTGGAATAGCGGTGAACACCGGGGAGCTGTTTTTT,CASSGIAVNTGELFF
NA,TRBJ1-2,TRBV13,few,TGTGCCAGCAGCTCCCTTTACTATGGCTACACCTTC,CASSSLYYGYTF
TRBD1,TRBJ2-4,TRBV5-6,NA,TGTGCCAGCAGCCCCAAACCGGACAGGGAAGGGACCTTAGCCAAAAACATTCAGTACTTC,CASSPKPDREGTLAKNIQYF
TRBD2,TRBJ2-1,TRBV29-1,NA,TGCAGCATCCTAGCGGGGGGTATCGGTGAGCAGTTCTTC,CSILAGGIGEQFF
TRBD2,TRBJ2-3,TRBV7-6,NA,TGTGCCAGCAGCCCTCGGGCGGGAGAGGACACAGATACGCAGTATTTT,CASSPRAGEDTDTQYF
TRBD2,TRBJ2-1,TRBV25-1,NA,TGTGCCAGCAGTGGCCCGACGGGACTAGCGAACAATGAGCAGTTCTTC,CASSGPTGLANNEQFF
NA,TRBJ2-4,TRBV28,NA,TGTGCCAGCAGTTTACGGGGTGGGAAAAACATTCAGTACTTC,CASSLRGGKNIQYF
TRBD2,TRBJ2-1,TRBV7-3,NA,TGTGCCAGCAGCCCCCGGACTAGCGGGATTAAGTTCTTC,CASSPRTSGIKFF
NA,TRBJ1-1,TRBV6-2/TRBV6-3,few,TGTGCCAGCAGTTACGACACAGTGAACACTGAAGCTTTCTTT,CASSYDTVNTEAFF
NA,TRBJ2-2,TRBV24-1,NA,TGTGCCACCAGGAGGGGAAACACCGGGGAGCTGTTTTTT,CATRRGNTGELFF
NA,TRBJ1-1,TRBV12-3/TRBV12-4,NA,TGTGCCAGCAGGCCACGACAGGTTGGGGCTGAAGCTTTCTTT,CASRPRQVGAEAFF
TRBD1,TRBJ1-6,TRBV20-1,NA,TGCAGTGCGGGGGACAGTAATTCACCCCTCCACTTT,CSAGDSNSPLHF
NA,TRBJ2-2,TRBV7-6,NA,TGTGCCAGCAGTTACACCAACACCGGGGAGCTGTTTTTT,CASSYTNTGELFF
TRBD1,TRBJ1-2,TRBV11-2,NA,TGTGCCAGCAGTCACGCAGGGGGCGACCGCTATGGCTACACCTTC,CASSHAGGDRYGYTF
NA,TRBJ1-2,TRBV4-1,few,TGCGCCAGCAGCCAAGCAGCGAGTCCTAACTATGGCTACACCTTC,CASSQAASPNYGYTF
NA,TRBJ1-5,TRBV2,NA,TGTGCCAGCAGTGACCAGGCTGGATATCAGCCCCAGCATTTT,CASSDQAGYQPQHF
NA,TRBJ2-3,TRBV7-3,NA,TGTGCCAGCAGCTTAGACGGCCTCACAGATACGCAGTATTTT,CASSLDGLTDTQYF
TRBD2,TRBJ2-1,TRBV7-2,NA,TGTGCCAGCAGCATTAGCGGGGGGGCCAGCTACAATGAGCAGTTCTTC,CASSISGGASYNEQFF
NA,TRBJ2-2,TRBV5-1,NA,TGCGCCAGCAGCCTACAGACAGGATCGAACACCGGGGAGCTGTTTTTT,CASSLQTGSNTGELFF
TRBD2,TRBJ2-3,TRBV5-1,NA,TGCGCCAGCAGCCGCGCGGGGGGATCCACAGATACGCAGTATTTT,CASSRAGGSTDTQYF
TRBD2,TRBJ2-2,TRBV29-1,NA,TGCAGCGTTGAGGGACTAGCCACCGGGGAGCTGTTTTTT,CSVEGLATGELFF
NA,TRBJ2-1,TRBV10-3,NA,TGTGCCATCAGTGCCACGGGACGCGAGCAGTTCTTC,CAISATGREQFF